One and the same sample provided the 23 T cell receptor beta chains below, sequenced in a study of blood T cell repertoires in COVID-19. TCRdb keeps only in-frame clones here, not all; method: immunoSEQ multiplex PCR. The sample records approximately 150,000 clones, 88% being singletons. Sequenced input: peripheral blood. These receptors all come from a human donor with COVID-19, enrolled during active disease. The donor label of this sample is uncertain.

The rearrangement uses TRBV11-2 and TRBJ2-7; 7 nucleotides match TRBD1. This CDR3 is built from 14 residues. CDR1 and CDR2 (germline): SGHAT, FQNNGV. V gave up 5 bases and J gave up 2 bases; unmatched junction bases: 6. The CDR3 DNA sequence: TGTGCCAGCAGCATCACCGGGACAGCCTACGAGCAGTACTTC. Translating gives CASSITGTAYEQYF.

The chain joins TRBV7-9 to TRBJ2-7, with TRBD1 identical over 12 bases. The CDR3 loop spans 15 amino acids. With 1 base clipped from V and 7 bases from J, the junction kept 5 bases outside the gene matches. In germline, CDR1 is SEHNR, CDR2 FQNEAQ (reference sequence). The CDR3: CASSLVGTGGREQYF. The DNA for the CDR3 is TGTGCCAGCAGCTTAGTCGGGACAGGGGGCAGAGAGCAGTACTTC.

This chain joins TRBV2 and TRBJ2-3, with 8 bases matching TRBD2. V lost 6 bases to trimming and J lost 4 bases; unmatched junction nucleotides: 12. The CDR3 totals 16 residues. Germline values: CDR1 SNHLY, CDR2 FYNNEI. The DNA of the CDR3 is TGTGCCAGCAGACAAAGTACTAGCGGCGTTTCAGATACGCAGTATTTT. Amino acids: CASRQSTSGVSDTQYF. Supplemented by reference TRBV2 and TRBJ2-3, the full variable domain reads EPEVTQTPSHQVTQMGQEVILRCVPISNHLYFYWYRQILGQKVEFLVSFYNNEISEKSEIFDDQFSVERPDGSNFTLKIRSTKLEDSAMYFCASRQSTSGVSDTQYFGPGTRLTVL.

This chain connects TRBV5-5 to TRBJ2-6; 8 nucleotides agree with TRBD1. Germline V gives CDR1 SGHKS, CDR2 YYEKEE (reference sequence). The length of the CDR3 is 18 residues. Trimming took 4 bases from V and 0 from J; bases not matched to a gene: 9. CDR3 nucleotides: TGTGCCAGCAGCAAGGCCGGGACAGGAGTCTCTGGGGCCAACGTCCTGACTTTC. Its translation is CASSKAGTGVSGANVLTF.

This clone was observed a handful of times. The chain employs TRBV2 and TRBJ1-3, with a weak D call TRBD1 (5 bases). Trimming removed 2 bases from V and 1 base from J, with 12 bases in between. From germline, CDR1 is SNHLY and CDR2 FYNNEI. This CDR3 contains 16 residues. The CDR3 DNA is TGTGCCAGCAGTGAATTTGTGGGGCCATCTGGAAACACCATATATTTT. It yields the protein CASSEFVGPSGNTIYF.

V and J are TRBV10-1 and TRBJ2-3; 10 nucleotides line up with TRBD2. The CDR3 contains 14 residues. Germline CDR1 WNHNN, CDR2 SYGVQD (reference sequence). The J segment lost 4 bases and the V segment lost 5 bases, leaving 3 bases of the junction unmatched. The CDR3 nucleotides are TGCGCCAGCAGTAGCGGGGGGGCAGCAGATACGCAGTATTTT. Translation gives CASSSGGAADTQYF.

Only one count was recorded for this clone. The chain has TRBV5-1 and TRBJ2-1, with D tentatively TRBD2 (5 bases). This CDR3 has 16 residues. Trimming shortened V by 4 bases and J by 0 bases, and 14 bases separated the two germline ends. Germline V gene sequence: CDR1 SGHRS, CDR2 YFSETQ. The CDR3 loop reads CASSTGFPLSYNEQFF. The CDR3 bases are TGCGCCAGCAGCACGGGGTTTCCCCTCTCCTACAATGAGCAGTTCTTC.

This clone has a single count. The chain's CDR3 is CASSKLDIVSYNEQFF. The CDR3 DNA reads as TGCGCCAGCAGCAAACTAGATATAGTATCCTACAATGAGCAGTTCTTC. The chain joins TRBV4-1 to TRBJ2-1, with D perhaps matching TRBD2 (5 bases). Germline V gene data show CDR1 as MGHRA and CDR2 as YSYEKL. Trimming removed 5 bases at V and 1 base at J, with 15 bases between. This CDR3 spans 16 amino acids.

The CDR3 is CASSFAGGEGSGYTF. The CDR3 nucleotides are TGTGCCAGCAGTTTCGCGGGGGGCGAGGGCTCGGGCTACACCTTC. The chain combines TRBV28 with TRBJ1-2, with D possibly being TRBD1 (6 bases). CDR3 size: 15 residues. Trimming took off 3 bases at V and 8 bases at J, with 19 bases between the two ends. CDR1 and CDR2 (germline): MDHEN, SYDVKM.

In its sample, this clone was seen a few times. The genes are TRBV7-2 and TRBJ1-2, with 9 bases fitting TRBD1. Trimming at V came to 3 bases and at J to 8 bases, leaving 4 bases not matched to a gene. From germline, CDR1 is SGHTA and CDR2 FQGNSA. The CDR3 length is 13 residues. CDR3 residues: CASSFPGTGGYTF. The CDR3 DNA is TGTGCCAGCAGCTTTCCCGGGACAGGGGGCTACACCTTC.

This chain joins TRBV2 and TRBJ2-2; 10 bases fit TRBD1. V lost 3 bases and J lost 5; bases outside the gene matches: 3. The CDR3 runs 15 residues. Germline CDR1 SNHLY, CDR2 FYNNEI. CDR3 nucleotides: TGTGCCAGCAGTGAGACAGGGGGCCGGACCGGGGAGCTGTTTTTT. It translates to CASSETGGRTGELFF.

This clone came up once. This chain joins TRBV19 and TRBJ2-3; unclear D gene. Germline-derived CDR1 and CDR2 are LNHDA and SQIVND (reference sequence). Deletions cut 0 bases from V and 6 bases from J, with 19 bases between. The CDR3 contains 17 residues. DNA of the CDR3: TGTGCCAGTAGTATAGACACCCACTCCTCGGGTGAGGATACGCAGTATTTT. It specifies CASSIDTHSSGEDTQYF. The complete variable domain, with remaining parts taken from reference TRBV19 and TRBJ2-3, reads DGGITQSPKYLFRKEGQNVTLSCEQNLNHDAMYWYRQDPGQGLRLIYYSQIVNDFQKGDIAEGYSVSREKKESFPLTVTSAQKNPTAFYLCASSIDTHSSGEDTQYFGPGTRLTVL.

This chain joins TRBV5-1 and TRBJ2-7, with a possible D match to TRBD2 (6 bases). Germline lookup yields CDR1 SGHRS and CDR2 YFSETQ. CDR3 length: 16 residues. V lost 0 bases and J 5 bases, leaving 18 bases between the germline ends. The CDR3 coding sequence is TGCGCCAGCAGCTTGGCCACGGAGGGCAGGGCCGACGAGCAGTACTTC. This gives the protein CASSLATEGRADEQYF.

The CDR3 nucleotides are TGTGCCAGCTCACGCTCGCAGGGTGACTACAATGAGCAGTTCTTC. This translates into CASSRSQGDYNEQFF. The chain combines TRBV18 with TRBJ2-1; a possible D gene is TRBD1 (5 bases). V gave up 4 bases and J gave up 3 bases, with 13 bases separating them. The germline V gene has CDR1 KGHSH and CDR2 LQKENI. The CDR3 runs to 15 residues. Full variable domain (missing parts from reference TRBV18 and TRBJ2-1): NAGVMQNPRHLVRRRGQEARLRCSPMKGHSHVYWYRQLPEEGLKFMVYLQKENIIDESGMPKERFSAEFPKEGPSILRIQQVVRGDSAAYFCASSRSQGDYNEQFFGPGTRLTVL.

The chain joins TRBV5-1 to TRBJ1-3, with D maybe TRBD1 (5 bases). This CDR3 has 16 amino acids. Germline-derived CDR1 and CDR2 are SGHRS and YFSETQ. V lost 0 bases and J lost 4, with 14 bases in between. The CDR3 sequence is CASSLAPRAEGNTIYF. The CDR3 region has the DNA TGCGCCAGCAGCTTGGCCCCCAGGGCAGAAGGAAACACCATATATTTT.

The chain couples TRBV2 to TRBJ1-1, with D possibly matching TRBD1 (5 bases). The CDR3 is 13 amino acids. The V gene's germline CDR1 is SNHLY and CDR2 FYNNEI. Trimming stripped 7 bases from V and 2 bases from J, with 11 bases between. CDR3 protein: CASKRDFNTEAFF. CDR3 DNA: TGTGCCAGCAAGAGGGACTTCAACACTGAAGCTTTCTTT.

This chain connects TRBV5-1 to TRBJ2-1, with TRBD1 as a possible D gene (5 bases). The germline V gene has CDR1 SGHRS and CDR2 YFSETQ. This CDR3 comprises 17 residues. V gave up 0 bases and J gave up 0 bases, with 13 bases separating them. The CDR3: CASSLADSQSSYNEQFF. Here the CDR3 DNA reads TGCGCCAGCAGCTTGGCAGACAGCCAAAGCTCCTACAATGAGCAGTTCTTC. The full variable domain, completed using reference TRBV5-1 and TRBJ2-1, is KAGVTQTPRYLIKTRGQQVTLSCSPISGHRSVSWYQQTPGQGLQFLFEYFSETQRNKGNFPGRFSGRQFSNSRSEMNVSTLELGDSALYLCASSLADSQSSYNEQFFGPGTRLTVL.

V and J are TRBV19 and TRBJ2-7; TRBD1 agrees at 9 bases. The CDR3 covers 14 residues. Germline CDR1 and CDR2: LNHDA and SQIVND (reference sequence). V was pared by 6 bases and J by 1 base, with 4 bases of the junction left unmatched. The CDR3 DNA sequence: TGTGCCAGTAGCCTGACAGGGGGTTCCTACGAGCAGTACTTC. Its protein is CASSLTGGSYEQYF.

This clone was seen a few times. The rearrangement uses TRBV2 and TRBJ1-6; D gene ambiguous. CDR3 length: 13 amino acids. In germline, CDR1 is SNHLY, CDR2 FYNNEI. V lost 7 bases and J lost 7, with 11 bases in between. CDR3 nucleotides: TGTGCCAGCATCCCGCAGTACAATTCACCCCTCCACTTT. Protein product: CASIPQYNSPLHF.

CDR3 in DNA: TGTGCCAGTAGCAATACAGGGGGCGGCACAGATACGCAGTATTTT. Its protein product is CASSNTGGGTDTQYF. The V gene is TRBV19, the J gene TRBJ2-3; TRBD1 matches 9 bases. Germline V CDR1 and CDR2: LNHDA, SQIVND (reference sequence). This CDR3 comprises 15 residues. V shed 6 bases, J shed 1 base, and the junction held 5 bases outside the gene matches.

The chain is built from TRBV29-1 and TRBJ2-7, with 9 bases fitting TRBD1. In germline, CDR1 is SQVTM, CDR2 ANQGSEA. The CDR3 spans 13 residues. V shed 6 bases, J shed 7 bases, and the junction held 10 bases outside the gene matches. Here the CDR3 reads CSVTGGSLREQYF. CDR3 bases: TGCAGCGTCACAGGGGGCTCACTACGTGAGCAGTACTTC.

The rearrangement uses TRBV5-4 and TRBJ2-1; TRBD2 aligns across 11 bases. V gave up 4 bases and J gave up 8 bases; unmatched junction bases: 8. Germline V gene lookup returns CDR1 SGHNT and CDR2 YYREEE (reference sequence). CDR3 size: 15 residues. The CDR3 DNA follows: TGTGCCAGCAGCCGCACTAGCGGGGGCTGGGATGAGCAGTTCTTC. It encodes CASSRTSGGWDEQFF.

This rearrangement joins TRBV5-1 to TRBJ1-3; D is ambiguous. V gave up 0 bases and J gave up 2 bases, with 9 bases separating them. The CDR3 is made up of 15 amino acids. The germline V gene has CDR1 SGHRS and CDR2 YFSETQ. DNA of the CDR3: TGCGCCAGCAGCTTGGGGGGAGATACTGGAAACACCATATATTTT. It specifies CASSLGGDTGNTIYF.